The entry below gives a single TCR beta chain sequence along with its context. The CDR3 loop spans 14 amino acids. V lost 3 bases and J 2 bases, leaving 8 bases between the germline ends. CDR1 and CDR2 from the germline V gene are SGHTA and FQGNSA. Original handling: Because ImmunoSEQ provided only junction sequences with no quality scores, the filtering differed. The protocol was immunoSEQ multiplex PCR, while the TCRdb copy is restricted to in-frame clones and leaves out a portion. The D gene and trimming were derived from the DNA, and the V and J assignments and clone size from that table. The table includes hundreds of thousands of clones, roughly 98% detected once. The sample comes from a study of shared clonotypes between healthy human individuals. CD45RO-negative, CCR7-positively selected cells formed the naive CD8 fraction, excluding terminally differentiated effector memory CD45RA+ cells. Every contributor of samples was a Caucasian grown-up residing in Nashville, Tennessee.

The material sequenced was naive CD8+ T cells sorted from blood. V and J are TRBV7-2 and TRBJ1-5; TRBD1 is a possible D gene (5 bases). The clonotype comes from a man aged 25-45 years in good health. The chain's CDR3 is CASSFGTGNQPQHF. CDR3 nucleotides: TGTGCCAGCAGCTTTGGGACGGGCAATCAGCCCCAGCATTTT.